This TCR beta chain emerged from a study of T cells in Graves' hyperthyroidism and ophthalmopathy. TCR beta CDR3 regions were amplified from RNA. First-round RT-PCR with HTBI primers amplified the TCR CDR3 region. TCRdb re-called the multiplex PCR reads with MiXCR, one entry per CDR3 protein. The sample yields hundreds of thousands of distinct CDR3 sequences, 14% to 15% seen once. V gave up 10 bases and J gave up 7 bases, with 19 bases separating them. The germline CDR1 and CDR2 sequences are LNHDA and SQIVND (reference sequence). The CDR3 consists of 14 residues. Ophthalmopathy patients had moderate-to-severe active disease, CAS ≥3, NOSPECS ≥4, and disease duration under 3 months. Using around 10 ml of fresh peripheral blood, PBMCs were prepared. This clonotype was seen repeatedly, ten times or more.

Sequenced: blood. This receptor was taken from a woman aged 40 to 50 with Graves' ophthalmopathy. V is TRBV19 and J is TRBJ2-2; tentative D call: TRBD1 (6 bases). CDR3 sequence reads: CATSNSGHNGELFF. The CDR3 DNA follows: TGTGCCACCTCCAATTCGGGACATAACGGGGAGCTGTTTTTT.